A single sample gave rise to the 23 T cell receptor beta chains below, sequenced in a study of blood T cell repertoires in COVID-19. The data were produced by immunoSEQ multiplex PCR, yet TCRdb's version contains in-frame clones alone and is incomplete. The data show 350,000 to 400,000 clones, about 88% seen once. Sequenced: peripheral blood. The receptors were sampled from a woman aged 60 to 75 with COVID-19, enrolled during active disease.

V usage is TRBV5-6 and J usage is TRBJ1-2; maybe TRBD1 (5 bases). Between the trimmed V and J ends, which lost 0 bases and 5 bases, there was a span of 17 bases. Germline V lookup: CDR1 SGHDT, CDR2 YYEEEE. CDR3 length equals 16 residues. As DNA, the CDR3 is TGTGCCAGCAGCTTGGGGGGCCTCGTTCGCTCTTATGGCTACACCTTC. Translating gives CASSLGGLVRSYGYTF.

The chain recombines TRBV11-3 with TRBJ2-3, with TRBD1 as a possible D gene (7 bases). The V end lost 3 bases, the J end lost 1 base, and 8 bases lay between the germline ends. CDR1 and CDR2 (germline): SGHNT, YENEEA. The CDR3 spans 14 residues. CDR3 sequence (DNA): TGTGCCAGCAGCTTCAGGGGGGGCACAGATACGCAGTATTTT. Translation gives CASSFRGGTDTQYF.

The chain couples TRBV7-6 to TRBJ1-2; 9 positions match TRBD1. CDR3 length: 17 amino acids. Germline CDR1 reads SGHVS; CDR2 reads FNYEAQ. Trimming took 0 bases from V and 7 from J; bases not matched to a gene: 12. The CDR3 sequence is CASSLALPGQGTGGYTF. The CDR3 nucleotides read TGTGCCAGCAGCTTAGCCCTCCCGGGACAGGGTACGGGTGGCTACACCTTC.

This clone was seen just once. The rearrangement links TRBV7-9 to TRBJ1-3; D uncertain. This CDR3 region has 13 residues. V was cut by 6 bases and J by 0 bases, with 6 bases left in between. Germline lookup yields CDR1 SEHNR and CDR2 FQNEAQ (reference sequence). The DNA for the CDR3 is TGTGCCAGCAGATCACTCTCTGGAAACACCATATATTTT. This translates into CASRSLSGNTIYF.

The chain uses TRBV5-1 and TRBJ2-5, with 9 bases aligning to TRBD1. The germline V gene has CDR1 SGHRS and CDR2 YFSETQ. Trimming removed 4 bases from V and 5 bases from J; junction bases left unmatched: 6. The CDR3 consists of 14 residues. DNA of the CDR3: TGCGCCAGCAGCCTCACAGGGGGCGATGAGACCCAGTACTTC. The encoded protein is CASSLTGGDETQYF.

V usage is TRBV2 and J usage is TRBJ1-1, with 7 bases matching TRBD1. The V gene end was trimmed by 2 bases and the J gene end by 5 bases; junction bases not matched to a gene: 5. The CDR3 length is 14 residues. CDR1 and CDR2 from the germline V gene are SNHLY and FYNNEI. The DNA for the CDR3 is TGTGCCAGCAGTGAATTTACAGGGGCTACTGAAGCTTTCTTT. Translating gives CASSEFTGATEAFF.

Worth noting for this clone: At the DNA level, this CDR3 is encoded by other sequences in the same sample as well. The rearrangement joins TRBV9 to TRBJ2-2, with 7 bases that match TRBD2. The CDR3 extends over 14 amino acids. The J segment lost 6 bases and the V segment lost 0 bases, leaving 2 bases of the junction unmatched. CDR1 and CDR2 (germline): SGDLS, YYNGEE. The CDR3 sequence is CASSVGGGPGELFF. CDR3 bases: TGTGCCAGCAGCGTAGGCGGGGGTCCCGGGGAGCTGTTTTTT.

The chain recombines TRBV2 with TRBJ2-5, with TRBD1 identical over 10 bases. Germline values: CDR1 SNHLY, CDR2 FYNNEI. Losses at the gene ends were 5 bases for V and 5 bases for J; bases not matched to a gene: 8. The length of the CDR3 is 15 residues. CDR3 in DNA: TGTGCCAGCAGTCCCGGGACAGGGGCAGGGGAGACCCAGTACTTC. It codes for CASSPGTGAGETQYF.

This rearrangement joins TRBV5-1 to TRBJ1-2; D not certain. Germline CDR1 SGHRS, CDR2 YFSETQ. This CDR3 has 14 amino acids. V was pared by 0 bases and J by 7 bases, with 13 bases between. The CDR3 bases are TGCGCCAGCAGCTTGGAATTCGGGATGGGTGGCTACACCTTC. Translated, it gives CASSLEFGMGGYTF.

The chain employs TRBV5-6 and TRBJ1-4; TRBD1 aligns across 10 bases. V dropped 4 bases and J dropped 8; count of bases not matched to a gene: 11. Germline V gives CDR1 SGHDT, CDR2 YYEEEE. The CDR3 is made up of 16 amino acids. CDR3: CASSGITGQGFEKLFF. The CDR3 nucleotides are TGTGCCAGCAGCGGAATAACGGGACAGGGGTTCGAAAAACTGTTTTTT. The full variable domain, its missing parts supplied by reference TRBV5-6 and TRBJ1-4, is DAGVTQSPTHLIKTRGQQVTLRCSPKSGHDTVSWYQQALGQGPQFIFQYYEEEERQRGNFPDRFSGHQFPNYSSELNVNALLLGDSALYLCASSGITGQGFEKLFFGSGTQLSVL.

The rearrangement joins TRBV19 to TRBJ2-2; D may be TRBD2 (7 bases). Germline assignment: CDR1 LNHDA and CDR2 SQIVND (reference sequence). Trimming removed 6 bases at V and 5 bases at J, with 19 bases between. The CDR3 spans 16 residues. The CDR3 DNA reads as TGTGCCAGTAGACCCACGCGCGGGGGCAATACCGGGGAGCTGTTTTTT. Translated: CASRPTRGGNTGELFF. Drawing the rest from reference TRBV19 and TRBJ2-2, the complete variable domain is DGGITQSPKYLFRKEGQNVTLSCEQNLNHDAMYWYRQDPGQGLRLIYYSQIVNDFQKGDIAEGYSVSREKKESFPLTVTSAQKNPTAFYLCASRPTRGGNTGELFFGEGSRLTVL.

The chain employs TRBV29-1 and TRBJ2-3; D is unclear. The CDR3 loop spans 10 amino acids. CDR1 SQVTM and CDR2 ANQGSEA come from the germline V gene. The ends were cut back, 8 bases at V and 10 bases at J, with 13 bases in the middle. The CDR3 region is CSHGSKAQYF. CDR3 DNA sequence: TGCAGCCACGGGTCCAAGGCGCAGTATTTT.

This clone was seen a few times. The genes are TRBV2 and TRBJ2-7; D is possibly TRBD2 (5 bases). Germline loops: CDR1 SNHLY, CDR2 FYNNEI. V was cut by 7 bases and J by 2 bases, with 9 bases left in between. There are 12 residues in the CDR3. CDR3 in DNA: TGTGCCAGCAACGGGGAGACCTACGAGCAGTACTTC. This gives the protein CASNGETYEQYF.

The chain uses TRBV28 and TRBJ1-1; no reliable D call. Germline lookup yields CDR1 MDHEN and CDR2 SYDVKM. CDR3 length equals 13 residues. V was clipped by 6 bases and J by 1 base, with 9 bases between them. The chain's CDR3 is CASSLFRNTEAFF. The CDR3 DNA sequence: TGTGCCAGCAGCCTTTTCAGGAACACTGAAGCTTTCTTT.

The chain carries TRBV19 and TRBJ1-2; D not certain. CDR1 and CDR2 from the germline V gene are LNHDA and SQIVND (reference sequence). The germline V and J ends were trimmed by 6 bases and 7 bases, with 15 bases remaining between them. CDR3 length equals 13 residues. CDR3: CASSDRGSAGYTF. The CDR3 region has the DNA TGTGCCAGTAGCGACCGAGGATCAGCTGGCTACACCTTC.

The chain carries TRBV6-1 and TRBJ2-1, with TRBD2 matching over 9 bases. The length of the CDR3 is 16 residues. In germline, CDR1 is MNHNS, CDR2 SASEGT. Trimming removed 2 bases from V and 5 bases from J; junction bases left unmatched: 7. The CDR3 DNA reads as TGTGCCAGCAGTGAATCGCCGGGACTAGCTGACAATGAGCAGTTCTTC. The encoded protein is CASSESPGLADNEQFF.

The chain combines TRBV12-3 or TRBV12-4 with TRBJ1-2; tentative D call: TRBD1 (6 bases). Trimming shortened V by 5 bases and J by 6 bases, and 13 bases separated the two germline ends. CDR3 length equals 13 residues. Here the CDR3 reads CASSLQQGNGYTF. In DNA, the CDR3 is TGTGCCAGCAGTCTGCAGCAGGGGAATGGCTACACCTTC.

The table lists this clone with a few counts. The rearrangement uses TRBV19 and TRBJ1-1, with a possible D match to TRBD1 (5 bases). Germline values: CDR1 LNHDA, CDR2 SQIVND (reference sequence). V shed 6 bases and J shed 4 bases, with 15 bases lying between them. CDR3 length equals 14 residues. The chain's CDR3 is CASRGLGRSTEAFF. DNA for the CDR3: TGTGCCAGTAGGGGACTTGGGCGGAGCACTGAAGCTTTCTTT.

The V and J genes are TRBV30 and TRBJ2-7, with D perhaps TRBD2 (7 bases). Trimming removed 5 bases at V and 5 bases at J, with 19 bases between. CDR1 GTSNPN and CDR2 SVGIG come from the germline V gene (reference sequence). The CDR3 spans 14 residues. The CDR3 bases are TGTGCCTGGGGGAGGAGGGGGGGCAAGCACGAGCAGTACTTC. Translation gives CAWGRRGGKHEQYF.

For this clone: A much larger clone is a single base away; this may be a read error. The chain joins TRBV6-2 or TRBV6-3 to TRBJ2-7; 8 bases fit TRBD1. CDR3 length equals 13 residues. CDR1 is MNHEY, CDR2 SVGEGT, per germline. J gave up 1 base and V 5 bases, and 1 base lay outside the gene matches. CDR3 sequence reads: CASSRQGSYEQYF. The CDR3 bases are TGTGCCAGCAGTAGACAGGGGTCCTACGAGCAGTACTTC.

V gene TRBV21-1 combines with J gene TRBJ1-5; the table calls TRBD1, which could not be checked here. TRBV21-1 has pseudogene status. The CDR3 covers 17 residues. The CDR3 nucleotides are TGTGCCAGCAGCAAGTCCACAGGGGGATATAGCAATCAGCCCCAGCATTTT. Its translation: CASSKSTGGYSNQPQHF.

The chain employs TRBV6-5 and TRBJ2-4; D is ambiguous. The CDR3 totals 16 residues. The V and J ends lost 2 bases and 0 bases respectively, with 11 bases between them. The germline gives CDR1 MNHEY, CDR2 SVGAGI. The CDR3 reads CASSYKAGIAKNIQYF. The CDR3, as DNA: TGTGCCAGCAGTTACAAGGCAGGAATAGCCAAAAACATTCAGTACTTC.

The chain combines TRBV6-5 with TRBJ2-7; perhaps TRBD1 as D (5 bases). V was clipped by 8 bases and J by 2 bases, with 16 bases between them. Germline CDR1 is MNHEY and CDR2 is SVGAGI. The CDR3 contains 14 residues. The CDR3 is CASFSGFGPYEQYF. In DNA, the CDR3 is TGTGCCAGCTTCTCAGGGTTTGGGCCCTACGAGCAGTACTTC.